These T cell receptor beta chains were read from a single sample in a study of vaccination and CD4 T cells after COVID-19. No cognate antigen is known for these TCRs. TCRdb reprocessed the PCR reads via MiXCR and lists one record per CDR3 protein. The table has about 7,000 distinct CDR3 sequences, approximately 32% seen once. The sample consisted of CD4+ T cells from blood, cultured in vitro. The receptors were gathered from a human donor in good health. The CDR3 runs from the conserved cysteine through the conserved F or W. D genes are given only for firm matches. For some rows the clone size is stated as once, few or many, or as a class when expanded; others skip it.

j_gene | v_gene | d_gene | abundance | CDR3aa | CDR3nt
TRBJ1-2 | TRBV20-1 | . | few | CSATPGAGENGYTF | TGCAGTGCAACCCCGGGAGCCGGGGAGAATGGCTACACCTTC
TRBJ1-2 | TRBV2 | . | . | CASREGTFYGYTF | TGTGCCAGCAGAGAGGGGACTTTTTATGGCTACACCTTC
TRBJ1-2 | TRBV7-9 | TRBD1 | . | CASSLPTPHRDRAVGQYGYTF | TGTGCCAGCAGCTTACCGACGCCTCACCGGGACAGGGCGGTGGGACAGTATGGCTACACCTTC
TRBJ1-5 | TRBV6-1 | TRBD1 | few | CATTGGPSNQPQHF | TGTGCCACGACAGGGGGCCCCAGCAATCAGCCCCAGCATTTT
TRBJ1-1 | TRBV10-2 | . | . | CASSESTRAFF | TGCGCCAGCAGTGAGTCCACGAGAGCTTTCTTT
TRBJ2-5 | TRBV12-3/TRBV12-4 | . | . | CASTSYQETQYF | TGTGCCAGCACTTCGTACCAAGAGACCCAGTACTTC
TRBJ1-3 | TRBV25-1 | TRBD1 | . | CASSDGTGGNSGNTIYF | TGTGCCAGCAGTGACGGAACAGGGGGCAACTCTGGAAACACCATATATTTT
TRBJ1-2 | TRBV7-9 | . | . | CASSAPTGREKGYTF | TGTGCCAGCAGCGCCCCAACAGGGAGGGAAAAGGGCTACACCTTC
TRBJ2-5 | TRBV10-1 | TRBD1 | . | CASSDRAQETQYF | TGCGCCAGCAGCGACAGGGCTCAAGAGACCCAGTACTTC
TRBJ1-1 | TRBV6-5 | . | once | CASSYPQGTEAFF | TGTGCCAGCAGTTACCCACAGGGCACTGAAGCTTTCTTT
TRBJ1-2 | TRBV6-4 | TRBD1 | . | CASSDSGTGNYGYTF | TGTGCCAGCAGTGACTCAGGGACAGGGAACTATGGCTACACCTTC
TRBJ2-1 | TRBV11-2 | . | few | CASSLEGASSYNEQFF | TGTGCCAGCAGCTTAGAAGGGGCAAGCTCCTACAATGAGCAGTTCTTC
TRBJ1-5 | TRBV9 | . | . | CASSGQSNQPQHF | TGTGCCAGCAGCGGACAGAGCAATCAGCCCCAGCATTTT
TRBJ1-6 | TRBV5-1 | . | . | CASRGSSAIDSPLHF | TGCGCCAGCAGAGGATCTTCCGCCATTGATTCACCCCTCCACTTT
TRBJ1-1 | TRBV20-1 | . | . | CSGMADTEAFF | TGCAGTGGGATGGCGGACACTGAAGCTTTCTTT
TRBJ1-6 | TRBV6-5 | . | medium-sized | CASSFDMVGNSPLHF | TGTGCCAGCAGTTTCGATATGGTCGGCAATTCACCCCTCCACTTT
TRBJ2-1 | TRBV20-1 | TRBD2 | . | CSATINGGARRAYNEQFF | TGCAGTGCTACCATTAACGGGGGGGCCAGGCGCGCCTACAATGAGCAGTTCTTC
TRBJ2-1 | TRBV20-1 | TRBD2 | . | CSARGGGPPPYNEQFF | TGCAGTGCTAGAGGCGGGGGGCCACCCCCATACAATGAGCAGTTCTTC
TRBJ2-1 | TRBV27 | . | . | CASSLPRGGGYEQFF | TGTGCCAGCAGTTTACCCCGGGGAGGGGGCTATGAGCAGTTCTTC
TRBJ1-5 | TRBV20-1 | . | few | CSAGEPEGHF | TGCAGTGCCGGGGAACCCGAAGGGCATTTT
TRBJ1-1 | TRBV20-1 | . | few | CSAAPPLGVTEAFF | TGCAGTGCTGCCCCCCCTCTAGGGGTCACTGAAGCTTTCTTT
TRBJ2-5 | TRBV19 | . | large | CATTSEGETQYF | TGTGCCACCACATCAGAGGGCGAGACCCAGTACTTC
TRBJ1-2 | TRBV11-2 | . | . | CASSTTGPYGYTF | TGTGCCAGCAGCACGACAGGCCCCTATGGCTACACCTTC
TRBJ2-1 | TRBV6-1 | . | . | CASSQDGGEQFF | TGTGCCAGCAGTCAAGACGGAGGTGAGCAGTTCTTC
TRBJ1-1 | TRBV11-3 | . | . | CASSLYGGEAFF | TGTGCCAGCAGCCTATACGGGGGTGAAGCTTTCTTT
TRBJ2-2 | TRBV6-1 | . | . | CASSGTGNTGELFF | TGTGCCAGCAGTGGGACGGGAAACACCGGGGAGCTGTTTTTT
TRBJ1-1 | TRBV18 | TRBD1 | . | CASSRGQGETEVFF | TGTGCCAGCTCACGAGGACAGGGAGAGACTGAAGTTTTCTTT
TRBJ2-4 | TRBV6-1 | . | few | CASRAREAKNIQYF | TGTGCCAGCAGGGCCAGGGAGGCGAAAAACATTCAGTACTTC
TRBJ1-1 | TRBV6-1 | . | . | CASNTRQNTEAFF | TGTGCCAGCAATACCAGGCAAAACACTGAAGCTTTCTTT
TRBJ2-7 | TRBV20-1 | . | . | CSARDWGRLWGGEQYF | TGCAGTGCTAGAGATTGGGGTCGTCTCTGGGGTGGCGAGCAGTACTTC
TRBJ1-2 | TRBV5-1 | . | few | CAIFDGYGYTF | TGCGCCATCTTCGACGGTTATGGCTACACCTTC
TRBJ1-1 | TRBV6-1 | . | . | CASSVRGEHTEAFF | TGTGCCAGCAGTGTACGGGGGGAACACACTGAAGCTTTCTTT
TRBJ2-3 | TRBV7-2 | . | . | CDSSSYTDTQYF | TGTGACAGCAGCTCCTACACAGATACGCAGTATTTT
TRBJ1-5 | TRBV27 | . | . | CASSLLQGVGQPQHF | TGTGCCAGCAGTTTACTCCAGGGTGTAGGTCAGCCCCAGCATTTT
TRBJ2-2 | TRBV6-1 | . | . | CASLTPGTGELFF | TGTGCCAGCCTTACCCCCGGGACCGGGGAGCTGTTTTTT
TRBJ1-2 | TRBV6-1 | . | few | CASRDPTGNYGYTF | TGTGCCAGCAGAGACCCCACAGGGAACTATGGCTACACCTTC
TRBJ2-5 | TRBV2 | TRBD2 | few | CASSALGGVTGGTQYF | TGTGCCAGCAGCGCCCTGGGTGGAGTGACGGGGGGGACCCAGTACTTC
TRBJ2-7 | TRBV19 | . | few | CASSIDPTLAYEQYF | TGTGCCAGTAGTATTGACCCGACTTTAGCCTACGAGCAGTACTTC
TRBJ2-1 | TRBV27 | . | few | CASSLSSRGDYNEQFF | TGTGCCAGCAGTTTATCGAGCAGGGGTGACTACAATGAGCAGTTCTTC
TRBJ2-5 | TRBV7-8 | . | medium-sized | CASRLGVGETQYF | TGTGCCAGCAGACTAGGGGTGGGGGAGACCCAGTACTTC
TRBJ2-7 | TRBV4-1 | . | . | CASSQVVGTLPYEQYF | TGCGCCAGCAGCCAAGTAGTCGGGACCTTACCCTACGAGCAGTACTTC
TRBJ2-2 | TRBV21-1 | . | few | CASSKALGYRAEVNTGELFF | TGTGCCAGCAGCAAAGCGCTAGGTTACCGAGCCGAAGTAAACACCGGGGAGCTGTTTTTT
TRBJ1-2 | TRBV5-6 | TRBD1 | few | CASSLEGAYGYTF | TGTGCCAGCAGCTTGGAGGGGGCCTATGGCTACACCTTC
TRBJ1-2 | TRBV20-1 | . | . | CSASPSYGYTF | TGCAGTGCTAGTCCCTCCTATGGCTACACCTTC
TRBJ1-1 | TRBV29-1 | . | . | CSGNRDTEAFF | TGCAGCGGTAACAGGGACACTGAAGCTTTCTTT
TRBJ2-1 | TRBV10-3 | . | . | CAIGVQRVGFEQFF | TGTGCCATCGGAGTGCAGCGGGTAGGTTTTGAGCAGTTCTTC
TRBJ1-2 | TRBV4-1 | . | few | CASSQDQAGPYGYTF | TGCGCCAGCAGCCAAGATCAGGCAGGACCCTATGGCTACACCTTC
TRBJ1-1 | TRBV20-1 | TRBD1 | . | CSAFTRSTGGTEAFF | TGCAGTGCTTTTACCCGATCGACAGGGGGCACTGAAGCTTTCTTT
TRBJ2-1 | TRBV11-2 | . | few | CASSSALSQLGSYNEQFF | TGTGCCAGCAGCTCTGCTTTGTCCCAACTCGGCTCCTACAATGAGCAGTTCTTC
TRBJ2-7 | TRBV5-4 | . | once | CASSPHGQRGYEQYF | TGTGCCAGCAGCCCCCACGGACAGCGTGGCTACGAGCAGTACTTC
TRBJ1-4 | TRBV2 | . | few | CASSEKTLFF | TGTGCCAGCAGTGAAAAAACTCTGTTTTTT
TRBJ1-2 | TRBV6-5 | TRBD1 | few | CASSSRQGIRNGYTF | TGTGCCAGCAGTTCTCGACAGGGGATAAGGAATGGCTACACCTTC
TRBJ2-5 | TRBV5-4 | . | few | CASSLAGVAETQYF | TGTGCCAGCAGCTTGGCGGGGGTAGCGGAGACCCAGTACTTC
TRBJ1-4 | TRBV7-9 | TRBD1 | . | CASSLRQGNEKLFF | TGTGCCAGCAGCCTTCGACAGGGGAATGAAAAACTGTTTTTT
TRBJ2-3 | TRBV20-1 | . | . | CSARRLSPSTDTQYF | TGCAGTGCTCGGAGACTATCACCTAGCACAGATACGCAGTATTTT
TRBJ2-2 | TRBV7-6 | . | few | CASSLQGPNTGELFF | TGTGCCAGCAGCTTACAGGGCCCTAACACCGGGGAGCTGTTTTTT
TRBJ2-3 | TRBV7-3 | . | few | CASSLSKADTQYF | TGTGCCAGCAGCTTATCGAAGGCAGATACGCAGTATTTT
TRBJ2-3 | TRBV6-1 | . | few | CASRPDLSTDTQYF | TGTGCCAGCAGACCAGATTTGAGCACAGATACGCAGTATTTT
TRBJ1-2 | TRBV19 | . | medium-sized | CASQTVTNYGYTF | TGTGCCAGCCAGACGGTCACTAACTATGGCTACACCTTC